A single sample is the source of the 29 T cell receptor beta chains below, sequenced in a study of T cell repertoires in cytomegalovirus infection. Via MiXCR, TCRdb re-called the reads, giving one row per CDR3 protein. The sample gives some 300,000 distinct CDR3 sequences, approximately 10% of which show up once; approximately 2.4% is in the top ten. The sequenced sample was PBMCs. Every receptor here comes from a human donor in good health (CMV status not recorded). Some clones in this sample may be carry-over from other donors' samples.

This clonotype was found a few times. Here the CDR3 DNA reads TGCAGTGCTTCCCCCCGGACAGATACGCAGTATTTT. Its protein product is CSASPRTDTQYF. The chain employs TRBV20-1 and TRBJ2-3; no firm D call. V was trimmed by 5 bases and J by 3 bases, leaving 9 bases between them. CDR1 is DFQATT and CDR2 is SNEGSKA in the germline V gene (reference sequence). The CDR3 runs to 12 residues.

In this sample, this clonotype turned up a few times. The chain has TRBV18 and TRBJ1-2, with TRBD1 matching over 8 bases. The CDR3 loop spans 15 amino acids. With V trimmed by 0 bases and J by 7 bases, 7 bases remained unmatched. The germline CDR1 and CDR2 sequences are KGHSH and LQKENI. DNA of the CDR3: TGTGCCAGCTCACCACCTTTCCAGGGGGCGATTGGCTACACCTTC. This encodes CASSPPFQGAIGYTF.

The chain couples TRBV4-2 to TRBJ1-5; TRBD1 matches 8 bases. The CDR3 has 15 amino acids. Trimming removed 3 bases from V and 5 bases from J; junction bases left unmatched: 6. The germline V gene encodes CDR1 LGHNA and CDR2 YNFKEQ. The CDR3 loop reads CASSQVDREDQPQHF. For the CDR3, the DNA is TGTGCCAGCAGCCAGGTGGACAGGGAGGATCAGCCCCAGCATTTT.

This clonotype was seen many times. J is TRBJ2-5 and V is TRBV28, with 8 positions matching TRBD2. The CDR3 spans 15 residues. V lost 5 bases, J lost 5 bases, and 10 bases stayed unmatched. CDR1 and CDR2 (germline): MDHEN, SYDVKM. In DNA form, the CDR3 reads TGTGCCAGCAGTACGAGCGGGGGTCAGGGCGAGACCCAGTACTTC. Protein product: CASSTSGGQGETQYF.

This clonotype has ten or more counts. J is TRBJ2-5 and V is TRBV29-1, with a weak D call TRBD1 (5 bases). The CDR3 extends over 15 amino acids. Per the germline V gene, CDR1 is SQVTM and CDR2 is ANQGSEA. V dropped 3 bases and J dropped 1 base, with 15 bases sitting between them. CDR3 sequence reads: CSVDKDTFSQETQYF. CDR3 coding DNA: TGCAGCGTTGATAAGGACACCTTTTCCCAAGAGACCCAGTACTTC.

As to this clonotype: A much larger clone sits a single nucleotide away, making a read error possible. The chain links TRBV27 to TRBJ1-2; tentative D call: TRBD1 (5 bases). CDR1 and CDR2 (germline): MNHEY, SMNVEV (reference sequence). The CDR3 is 18 amino acids. CDR3 in amino acids: CASSLSSHPGEPNYDYTF. In nucleotides, the CDR3 is TGTGCCAGCAGTTTATCCAGCCATCCGGGGGAACCGAACTATGACTACACCTTC.

This clonotype has at least ten counts. The J gene is TRBJ1-4, the V gene TRBV7-2, with 10 positions matching TRBD1. The V segment lost 5 bases and the J segment 7 bases; nucleotides outside the gene matches: 7. This CDR3 has 15 amino acids. Germline loops: CDR1 SGHTA, CDR2 FQGNSA. The CDR3 loop reads CASSRRTGGGEKLFF. The CDR3, as DNA: TGTGCCAGCAGCCGAAGGACAGGGGGGGGTGAAAAACTGTTTTTT.

V and J are TRBV5-6 and TRBJ2-5; D ambiguous. The germline CDR1 and CDR2 sequences are SGHDT and YYEEEE. V was shortened by 4 bases and J by 5 bases, with 12 bases between the two germline ends. The CDR3 covers 13 residues. CDR3 sequence (DNA): TGTGCCAGCAGCCCCCCGACCTCCGAGACCCAGTACTTC. It codes for CASSPPTSETQYF.

The DNA of the CDR3 is TGTGCCAGCAGCCCTGGGACAGGCTCAAACACCATATATTTT. Translation gives CASSPGTGSNTIYF. This chain links TRBV3-1 with TRBJ1-3; 8 bases agree with TRBD1. The CDR3 loop spans 14 amino acids. Germline values: CDR1 LGHDT, CDR2 YNNKEL (reference sequence). V gave up 4 bases and J gave up 6 bases; unmatched junction bases: 5.

This clonotype was counted many times. The V gene is TRBV7-2, the J gene TRBJ1-2; D ambiguous. V shed 4 bases and J shed 6 bases, with 6 bases lying between them. This CDR3 contains 11 residues. The germline CDR1 and CDR2 sequences are SGHTA and FQGNSA. The CDR3 DNA is TGTGCCAGCAGCTCCACCCATGGCTACACCTTC. It encodes CASSSTHGYTF.

V usage is TRBV20-1 and J usage is TRBJ2-3; tentative D call: TRBD2 (5 bases). CDR1 is DFQATT, CDR2 SNEGSKA, per germline (reference sequence). V lost 5 bases and J lost 0, with 12 bases in between. This CDR3 spans 14 amino acids. CDR3 DNA sequence: TGCAGTGCTCCATTTGAGGGCAGCACAGATACGCAGTATTTT. It encodes CSAPFEGSTDTQYF.

This clonotype occurred many times. This rearrangement joins TRBV14 to TRBJ2-2, with a possible D match to TRBD2 (5 bases). Germline V CDR1 and CDR2: SGHDN, FVKESK. The V and J ends lost 6 bases and 7 bases respectively, with 9 bases between them. This CDR3 comprises 12 residues. CDR3 region: CASRRLFGELFF. DNA of the CDR3: TGTGCCAGCAGGCGACTATTCGGGGAGCTGTTTTTT.

This clonotype was picked up many times. The chain is built from TRBV28 and TRBJ1-5; D might be TRBD1 (5 bases). Deletions cut 6 bases from V and 2 bases from J, with 14 bases between. The CDR3 has 15 amino acids. CDR1 is MDHEN, CDR2 SYDVKM, per germline. The CDR3 sequence: CASSPGGFGNQPQHF. CDR3 nucleotide sequence: TGTGCCAGCAGCCCCGGGGGGTTTGGCAATCAGCCCCAGCATTTT.

In its sample, this clonotype was seen many times. This rearrangement joins TRBV18 to TRBJ1-1; unclear D gene. This CDR3 comprises 15 residues. The germline V gene encodes CDR1 KGHSH and CDR2 LQKENI. The ends were cut back, 3 bases at V and 1 base at J, with 12 bases in the middle. The CDR3 here is CASSPEYVGNTEAFF. CDR3 DNA sequence: TGTGCCAGCTCACCGGAATATGTCGGGAACACTGAAGCTTTCTTT.

The chain carries TRBV5-1 and TRBJ2-3; 7 bases are shared with TRBD1. CDR1 is SGHRS, CDR2 YFSETQ, per germline. The V gene end was trimmed by 3 bases and the J gene end by 4 bases; junction bases not matched to a gene: 8. This CDR3 contains 15 residues. CDR3 protein: CASSSPTGPADTQYF. The CDR3 DNA sequence: TGCGCCAGCAGCTCTCCGACAGGGCCGGCAGATACGCAGTATTTT. Full variable domain (missing parts from reference TRBV5-1 and TRBJ2-3): KAGVTQTPRYLIKTRGQQVTLSCSPISGHRSVSWYQQTPGQGLQFLFEYFSETQRNKGNFPGRFSGRQFSNSRSEMNVSTLELGDSALYLCASSSPTGPADTQYFGPGTRLTVL.

In this sample, this clonotype turned up many times. V usage is TRBV19 and J usage is TRBJ1-5; D might be TRBD1 (6 bases). Trimming took off 5 bases at V and 6 bases at J, with 14 bases between the two ends. The CDR3 is made up of 14 amino acids. Germline lookup yields CDR1 LNHDA and CDR2 SQIVND (reference sequence). CDR3 amino acids: CASSPGTSFQPQHF. As DNA, the CDR3 is TGTGCCAGTAGTCCTGGGACATCCTTTCAGCCCCAGCATTTT.

In its sample, this clonotype was seen a few times. The V and J genes are TRBV29-1 and TRBJ2-3; D gene ambiguous. Trimming removed 2 bases at V and 0 bases at J, with 6 bases between. The CDR3 runs 13 residues. Germline-derived CDR1 and CDR2 are SQVTM and ANQGSEA. Here the CDR3 DNA reads TGCAGCGTTGAAAACCAAAGCACAGATACGCAGTATTTT. This sequence encodes CSVENQSTDTQYF.

This clonotype was seen ten or more times. This rearrangement joins TRBV19 to TRBJ1-1, with D hard to call. The CDR3 extends over 14 amino acids. CDR1 and CDR2 (germline): LNHDA, SQIVND (reference sequence). V lost 2 bases and J lost 2, with 9 bases in between. CDR3 DNA sequence: TGTGCCAGTAGTATAATAGCTGACAACACTGAAGCTTTCTTT. It translates to CASSIIADNTEAFF.

This clonotype was observed at least ten times. In nucleotides, the CDR3 is TGTGCCAGCGGACTTCTAGGTGCTAGCGGGGTGAGCTCCTACAATGAGCAGTTCTTC. Protein sequence: CASGLLGASGVSSYNEQFF. The chain joins TRBV7-3 to TRBJ2-1; TRBD2 aligns across 9 bases. Germline CDR1 and CDR2: SGHTA and FQGTGA. V trimming: 8 bases; J trimming: 0 bases; junction bases outside the gene matches: 17. The CDR3 runs to 19 residues.

This clonotype has a count of ten or more. The chain employs TRBV5-1 and TRBJ2-3; D is undetermined. Germline V gene sequence: CDR1 SGHRS, CDR2 YFSETQ. With 7 bases removed from V and 2 bases from J, the gap between germline ends came to 17 bases. The CDR3 runs to 15 residues. CDR3 in DNA: TGCGCCAGCGAGTCCCCTCTTCTCTTCACAGATACGCAGTATTTT. Protein product: CASESPLLFTDTQYF.

J is TRBJ2-7 and V is TRBV5-1; D remains unclear. Germline V gives CDR1 SGHRS, CDR2 YFSETQ. This CDR3 region has 13 residues. Trimming removed 0 bases from V and 6 bases from J, with 10 bases in between. Here the CDR3 reads CASSLAVTSEQYF. The DNA of the CDR3 is TGCGCCAGCAGCTTGGCCGTCACAAGCGAGCAGTACTTC.

This clonotype was recorded many times. This rearrangement joins TRBV29-1 to TRBJ2-6; 7 bases align to TRBD1. The CDR3 contains 16 residues. Germline V CDR1 and CDR2: SQVTM, ANQGSEA. Trimming at V came to 4 bases and at J to 2 bases, leaving 8 bases not matched to a gene. The CDR3 sequence: CSVAPDRLAGANVLTF. CDR3 sequence (DNA): TGCAGCGTTGCGCCGGACAGGCTGGCTGGGGCCAACGTCCTGACTTTC.

This clonotype was detected many times. The V call is TRBV6-1, the J call TRBJ2-4; maybe TRBD2 (5 bases). CDR1 and CDR2 (germline): MNHNS, SASEGT. V was clipped by 6 bases and J by 0 bases, with 9 bases between them. The CDR3 runs 14 residues. The CDR3 protein is CASRPGLAKNIQYF. CDR3 bases: TGTGCCAGCAGGCCGGGGTTAGCCAAAAACATTCAGTACTTC.

The sample holds many counts of this clonotype. This chain connects TRBV12-3 or TRBV12-4 to TRBJ2-3; 8 nucleotides agree with TRBD1. The CDR3 covers 15 residues. The V segment lost 3 bases and the J segment 2 bases; nucleotides outside the gene matches: 4. The CDR3, as DNA: TGTGCCAGCAGTTTCCACAGGGGGTACACAGATACGCAGTATTTT. It specifies CASSFHRGYTDTQYF.

This clonotype was picked up a small number of times. V usage is TRBV20-1 and J usage is TRBJ1-3, with D hard to call. V lost 1 base and J lost 4, with 8 bases in between. The germline V gene encodes CDR1 DFQATT and CDR2 SNEGSKA (reference sequence). CDR3 length equals 13 residues. CDR3 in DNA: TGCAGTGCTAGAGGGCCCCGGGGAAACACCATATATTTT. Amino acid sequence: CSARGPRGNTIYF.

This clonotype has a count of ten or more. The CDR3 here is CASSPTGTEYGYTF. CDR3 nucleotides: TGTGCCAGCAGTCCAACCGGGACAGAATATGGCTACACCTTC. The chain joins TRBV2 to TRBJ1-2; 7 nucleotides line up with TRBD1. Germline V gene data show CDR1 as SNHLY and CDR2 as FYNNEI. There are 14 residues in the CDR3. The trim removed 5 bases at V and 5 bases at J, leaving 8 bases unmatched.

This chain links TRBV5-6 with TRBJ2-3, with D possibly being TRBD1 (6 bases). The CDR3 sequence is 16 residues long. Germline-derived CDR1 and CDR2 are SGHDT and YYEEEE. V lost 3 bases and J lost 3, with 17 bases in between. The CDR3: CASSYRVKVTTDTQYF. CDR3 in DNA: TGTGCCAGCAGCTACAGGGTAAAGGTGACTACAGATACGCAGTATTTT.

Only a few counts were recorded for this clonotype. This chain uses TRBV11-2 with TRBJ2-7; possibly TRBD2 for D (6 bases). The germline V gene has CDR1 SGHAT and CDR2 FQNNGV. The CDR3 has 16 residues. V was trimmed by 2 bases and J by 2 bases, leaving 16 bases between them. The CDR3 spells CASSLLLGGTTYEQYF. DNA for the CDR3: TGTGCCAGCAGCTTACTTTTGGGGGGAACGACCTACGAGCAGTACTTC.

The V gene is TRBV6-5, the J gene TRBJ1-5; 11 positions agree with TRBD1. Trimming took 5 bases from V and 0 from J; bases not matched to a gene: 6. The CDR3 consists of 17 residues. Germline V gene lookup returns CDR1 MNHEY and CDR2 SVGAGI. CDR3: CASSPGTGGYSNQPQHF. The CDR3 DNA is TGTGCCAGCAGTCCAGGGACAGGGGGGTATAGCAATCAGCCCCAGCATTTT.